Following are 7 T cell receptor beta chains from one sample sequenced in a study of blood T cell repertoires in COVID-19. Measured with immunoSEQ multiplex PCR; TCRdb has only the in-frame clones, and not every one. Of about 160,000 clones in the sample, approximately 87% were seen once. Material: peripheral blood. The receptors were sampled from a woman between 65 and 79 years old with acute or convalescent COVID-19.

This chain joins TRBV6-2 or TRBV6-3 and TRBJ1-2; 8 bases agree with TRBD1. From germline, CDR1 is MNHEY and CDR2 SVGEGT. The CDR3 contains 14 residues. V dropped 3 bases and J dropped 8; count of bases not matched to a gene: 8. CDR3 region: CASSYRTGNRGYTF. DNA of the CDR3: TGTGCCAGCAGTTATCGGACAGGGAACCGGGGCTACACCTTC.

This clone appeared once. The rearrangement joins TRBV24-1 to TRBJ1-1, with D possibly TRBD1 on 6 matching bases. Germline CDR1 KGHDR, CDR2 SFDVKD. The V end was cut by 0 bases, the J end by 7 bases, with 8 bases between. The CDR3 has 13 amino acids. CDR3 DNA sequence: TGTGCCACCAGTGATTTGACAGGGAGTGAAGCTTTCTTT. Translation: CATSDLTGSEAFF.

This sequence joins TRBV27 and TRBJ1-2; D unresolved. Per germline, CDR1 MNHEY and CDR2 SMNVEV (reference sequence). Trimming removed 8 bases at V and 5 bases at J, with 15 bases between. The CDR3 runs to 13 residues. The DNA for the CDR3 is TGTGCCAGCGGGCACCAACCGGGGTATGGCTACACCTTC. The encoded protein is CASGHQPGYGYTF.

This clone was observed once. The chain couples TRBV3-1 (or the pseudogene TRBV3-2) to TRBJ1-1, with unresolved D. This CDR3 has 14 amino acids. In germline, CDR1 is LGHDT, CDR2 YNNKEL (reference sequence). The V gene lost 3 bases and the J gene lost 4 bases, with 12 bases spanning the gap. CDR3: CASSHTSRVTEAFF. CDR3 nucleotides: TGTGCCAGCAGCCACACGAGTCGGGTCACTGAAGCTTTCTTT.

This CDR3 reads CATSDWGSTDTQYF. DNA of the CDR3: TGTGCCACCAGTGATTGGGGCAGCACAGATACGCAGTATTTT. This sequence joins TRBV24-1 and TRBJ2-3; a weak D match, TRBD1 (5 bases). Germline CDR1 reads KGHDR; CDR2 reads SFDVKD. The CDR3 runs to 14 residues. V was shortened by 2 bases and J by 0 bases, with 5 bases between the two germline ends.

This chain links TRBV28 with TRBJ1-2, with D maybe TRBD1 (5 bases). Germline lookup yields CDR1 MDHEN and CDR2 SYDVKM. This CDR3 is 14 amino acids long. Trimming removed 7 bases at V and 0 bases at J, with 12 bases between. The chain's CDR3 is CASTLVGPNYGYTF. CDR3 sequence (DNA): TGTGCCAGCACCCTCGTGGGGCCTAACTATGGCTACACCTTC.

V and J are TRBV9 and TRBJ2-5; D unresolved. CDR1 and CDR2 from the germline V gene are SGDLS and YYNGEE. The CDR3 covers 14 residues. Trimming stripped 2 bases from V and 1 base from J, with 9 bases between. This chain's CDR3 is CASSVSATQETQYF. The CDR3 coding sequence is TGTGCCAGCAGCGTGAGTGCCACCCAAGAGACCCAGTACTTC.